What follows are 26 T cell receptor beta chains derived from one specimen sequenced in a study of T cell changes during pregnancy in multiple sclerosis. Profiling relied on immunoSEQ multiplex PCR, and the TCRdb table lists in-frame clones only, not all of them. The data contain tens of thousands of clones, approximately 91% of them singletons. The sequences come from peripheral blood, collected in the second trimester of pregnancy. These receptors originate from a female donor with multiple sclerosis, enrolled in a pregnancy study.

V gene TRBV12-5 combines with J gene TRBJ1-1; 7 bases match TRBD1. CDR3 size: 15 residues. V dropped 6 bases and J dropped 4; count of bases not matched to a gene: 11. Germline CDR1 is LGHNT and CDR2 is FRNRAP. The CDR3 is CASGRSETGTTEAFF. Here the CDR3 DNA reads TGTGCTAGTGGCCGGTCCGAGACAGGGACCACTGAAGCTTTCTTT.

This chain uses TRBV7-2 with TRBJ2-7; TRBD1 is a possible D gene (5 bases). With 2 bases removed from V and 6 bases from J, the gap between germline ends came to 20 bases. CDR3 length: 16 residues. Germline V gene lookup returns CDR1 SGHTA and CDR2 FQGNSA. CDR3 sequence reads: CASSLPQGDRFGEQYF. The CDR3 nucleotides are TGTGCCAGCAGCTTACCCCAGGGCGATCGGTTCGGCGAGCAGTACTTC.

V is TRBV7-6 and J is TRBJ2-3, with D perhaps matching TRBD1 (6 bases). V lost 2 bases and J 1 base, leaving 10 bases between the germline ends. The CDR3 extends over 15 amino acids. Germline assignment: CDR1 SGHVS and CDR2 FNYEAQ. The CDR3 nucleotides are TGTGCCAGCAGCTTAATACGACAGGGCACAGATACGCAGTATTTT. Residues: CASSLIRQGTDTQYF.

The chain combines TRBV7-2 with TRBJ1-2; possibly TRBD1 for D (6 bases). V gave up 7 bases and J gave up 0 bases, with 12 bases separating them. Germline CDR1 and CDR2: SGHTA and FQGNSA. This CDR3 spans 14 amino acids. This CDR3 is CASTPRTANYGYTF. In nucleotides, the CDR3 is TGTGCCAGCACCCCTAGGACAGCTAACTATGGCTACACCTTC.

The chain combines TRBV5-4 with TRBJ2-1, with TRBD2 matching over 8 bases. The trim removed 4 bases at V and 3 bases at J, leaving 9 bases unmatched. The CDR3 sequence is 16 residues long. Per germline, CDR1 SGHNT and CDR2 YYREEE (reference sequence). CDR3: CASSIPESGSYNEQFF. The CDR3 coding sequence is TGTGCCAGCAGCATACCGGAAAGCGGGAGCTACAATGAGCAGTTCTTC.

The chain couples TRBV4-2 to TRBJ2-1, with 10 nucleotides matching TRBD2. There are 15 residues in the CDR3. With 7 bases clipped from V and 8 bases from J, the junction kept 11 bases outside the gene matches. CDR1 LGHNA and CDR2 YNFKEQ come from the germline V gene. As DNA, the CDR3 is TGTGCCAGCAACCCAACTAGCGGGGCCCTCGATGAGCAGTTCTTC. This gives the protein CASNPTSGALDEQFF.

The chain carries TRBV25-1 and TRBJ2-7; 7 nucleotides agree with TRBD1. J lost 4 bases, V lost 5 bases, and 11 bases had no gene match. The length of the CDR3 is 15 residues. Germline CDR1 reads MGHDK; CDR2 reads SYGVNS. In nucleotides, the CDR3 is TGTGCCAGCAGTACTTCTAGGACAGGCCTTTACGAGCAGTACTTC. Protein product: CASSTSRTGLYEQYF.

CDR3 residues: CASSLSNQETQYF. CDR3 bases: TGTGCCAGCAGCCTATCAAACCAAGAGACCCAGTACTTC. The genes are TRBV11-3 and TRBJ2-5, with D uncertain. Germline CDR1 is SGHNT and CDR2 is YENEEA. This CDR3 is built from 13 residues. Trimming left V 5 bases short and J 0 bases short, with 7 bases between.

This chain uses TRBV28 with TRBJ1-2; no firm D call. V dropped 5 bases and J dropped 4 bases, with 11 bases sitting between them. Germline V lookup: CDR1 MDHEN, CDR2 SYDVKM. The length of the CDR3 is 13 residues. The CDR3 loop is CASSPPGIYGYTF. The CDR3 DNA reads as TGTGCCAGCAGTCCCCCCGGTATCTATGGCTACACCTTC.

CDR3 residues: CASSSGSGIFLAKNIQYF. CDR3 in DNA: TGTGCCAGCTCAAGTGGTAGCGGGATATTTTTAGCCAAAAACATTCAGTACTTC. The chain recombines TRBV18 with TRBJ2-4; 8 bases match TRBD2. The CDR3 is 18 amino acids. V was clipped by 5 bases and J by 0 bases; unmatched bases: 12. Germline V lookup: CDR1 KGHSH, CDR2 LQKENI.

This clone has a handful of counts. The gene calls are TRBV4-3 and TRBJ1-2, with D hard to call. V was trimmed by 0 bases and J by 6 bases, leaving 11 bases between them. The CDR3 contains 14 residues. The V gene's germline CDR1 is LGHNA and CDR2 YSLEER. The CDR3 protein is CASSQEFRENGYTF. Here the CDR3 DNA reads TGCGCCAGCAGCCAAGAATTCCGGGAGAATGGCTACACCTTC.

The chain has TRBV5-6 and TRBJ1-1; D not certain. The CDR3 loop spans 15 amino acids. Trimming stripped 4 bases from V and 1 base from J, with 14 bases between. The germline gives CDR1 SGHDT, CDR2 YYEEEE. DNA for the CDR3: TGTGCCAGCAGCCCCGAACTAAGTTGGAACACTGAAGCTTTCTTT. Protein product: CASSPELSWNTEAFF.

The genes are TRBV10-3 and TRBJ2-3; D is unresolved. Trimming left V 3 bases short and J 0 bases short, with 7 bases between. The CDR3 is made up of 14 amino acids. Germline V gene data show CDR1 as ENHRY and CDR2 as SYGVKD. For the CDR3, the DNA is TGTGCCATCAGTGATCCCGGTAGCACAGATACGCAGTATTTT. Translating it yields CAISDPGSTDTQYF.

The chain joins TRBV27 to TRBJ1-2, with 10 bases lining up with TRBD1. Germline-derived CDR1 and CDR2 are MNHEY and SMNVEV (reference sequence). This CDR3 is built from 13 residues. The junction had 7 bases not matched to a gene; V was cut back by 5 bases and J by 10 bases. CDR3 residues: CASSATGQGHYTF. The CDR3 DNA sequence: TGTGCCAGCAGTGCGACGGGACAGGGGCACTACACCTTC.

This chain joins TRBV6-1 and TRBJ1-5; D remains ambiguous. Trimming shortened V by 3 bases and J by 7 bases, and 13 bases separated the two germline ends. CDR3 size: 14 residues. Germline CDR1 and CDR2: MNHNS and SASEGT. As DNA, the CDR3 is TGTGCCAGCAGTGAGCTTCCCTCGGGGCAGCCCCAGCATTTT. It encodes CASSELPSGQPQHF.

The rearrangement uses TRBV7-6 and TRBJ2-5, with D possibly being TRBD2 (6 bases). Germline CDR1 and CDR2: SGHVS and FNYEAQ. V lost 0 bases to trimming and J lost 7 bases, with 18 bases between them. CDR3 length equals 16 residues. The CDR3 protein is CASSLAGGSAGGTQYF. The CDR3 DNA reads TGTGCCAGCAGCTTAGCGGGAGGATCGGCGGGTGGGACCCAGTACTTC.

The CDR3 DNA sequence: TGCGCCAGCAGCTTTCGGGGTAAGACTGAAGCTTTCTTT. Its protein is CASSFRGKTEAFF. The chain carries TRBV5-1 and TRBJ1-1; D is ambiguous. Germline CDR1 and CDR2: SGHRS and YFSETQ. The CDR3 consists of 13 residues. V lost 2 bases and J 5 bases, leaving 10 bases between the germline ends. The variable domain in full, with the rest retrieved from reference TRBV5-1 and TRBJ1-1, is KAGVTQTPRYLIKTRGQQVTLSCSPISGHRSVSWYQQTPGQGLQFLFEYFSETQRNKGNFPGRFSGRQFSNSRSEMNVSTLELGDSALYLCASSFRGKTEAFFGQGTRLTVV.

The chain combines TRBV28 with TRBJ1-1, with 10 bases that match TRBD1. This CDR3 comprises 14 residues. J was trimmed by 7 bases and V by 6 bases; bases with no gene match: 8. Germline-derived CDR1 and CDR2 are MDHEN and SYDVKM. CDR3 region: CASRGDRGQDEAFF. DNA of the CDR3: TGTGCCAGCAGAGGAGACAGGGGGCAAGATGAAGCTTTCTTT.

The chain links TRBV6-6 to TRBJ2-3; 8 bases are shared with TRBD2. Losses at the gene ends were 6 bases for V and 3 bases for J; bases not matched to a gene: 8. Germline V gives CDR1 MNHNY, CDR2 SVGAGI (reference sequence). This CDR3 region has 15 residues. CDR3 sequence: CASSHGAGGTDTQYF. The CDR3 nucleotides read TGTGCCAGCAGCCACGGGGCGGGGGGAACAGATACGCAGTATTTT.

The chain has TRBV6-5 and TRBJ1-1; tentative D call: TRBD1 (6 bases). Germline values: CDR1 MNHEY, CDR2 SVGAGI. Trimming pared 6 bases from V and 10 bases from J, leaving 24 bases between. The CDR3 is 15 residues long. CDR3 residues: CASSHTPSLGAGAFF. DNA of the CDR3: TGTGCCAGCAGCCATACGCCTTCCCTGGGGGCGGGAGCTTTCTTT.

DNA of the CDR3: TGCGCCAGCAGGACGCCCACTAGCTCCTACGAGCAGTACTTC. Translated, it gives CASRTPTSSYEQYF. The chain recombines TRBV10-1 with TRBJ2-7; perhaps TRBD2 as D (5 bases). V gave up 6 bases and J gave up 0 bases, with 12 bases separating them. This CDR3 has 14 amino acids. The germline gives CDR1 WNHNN, CDR2 SYGVQD (reference sequence).

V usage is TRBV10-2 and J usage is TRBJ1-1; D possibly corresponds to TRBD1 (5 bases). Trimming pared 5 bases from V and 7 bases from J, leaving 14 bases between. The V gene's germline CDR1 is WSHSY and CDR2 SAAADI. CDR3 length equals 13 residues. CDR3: CASSTTRADEAFF. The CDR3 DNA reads TGCGCCAGCAGTACAACCAGGGCGGATGAAGCTTTCTTT.

The DNA of the CDR3 is TGTGCCAGCACGGCCGGAGAGGGGGCCGGGGAGCTGTTTTTT. It specifies CASTAGEGAGELFF. This chain connects TRBV27 to TRBJ2-2; perhaps TRBD1 as D (6 bases). The CDR3 totals 14 residues. V was cut by 7 bases and J by 6 bases, with 15 bases left in between. Germline loops: CDR1 MNHEY, CDR2 SMNVEV (reference sequence).

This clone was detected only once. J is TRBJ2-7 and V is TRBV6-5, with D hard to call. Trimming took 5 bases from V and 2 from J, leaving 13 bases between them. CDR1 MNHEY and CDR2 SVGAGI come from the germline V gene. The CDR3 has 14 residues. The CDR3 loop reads CASSPRSLTYEQYF. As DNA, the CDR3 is TGTGCCAGCAGTCCCCGTTCACTAACCTACGAGCAGTACTTC.

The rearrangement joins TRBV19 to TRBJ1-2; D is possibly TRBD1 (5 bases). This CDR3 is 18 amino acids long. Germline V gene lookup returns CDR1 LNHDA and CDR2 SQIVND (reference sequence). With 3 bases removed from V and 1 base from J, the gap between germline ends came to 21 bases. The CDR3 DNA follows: TGTGCCAGTAGTATCCTCCGACGTGGGGGGGGACTTAACTATGGCTACACCTTC. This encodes CASSILRRGGGLNYGYTF.

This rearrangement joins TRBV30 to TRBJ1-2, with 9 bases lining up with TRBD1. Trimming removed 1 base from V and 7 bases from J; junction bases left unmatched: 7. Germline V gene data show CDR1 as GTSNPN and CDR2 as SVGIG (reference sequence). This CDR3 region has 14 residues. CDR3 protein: CAWSARDRASGYTF. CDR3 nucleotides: TGTGCCTGGAGTGCCCGGGACAGGGCTTCTGGCTACACCTTC.